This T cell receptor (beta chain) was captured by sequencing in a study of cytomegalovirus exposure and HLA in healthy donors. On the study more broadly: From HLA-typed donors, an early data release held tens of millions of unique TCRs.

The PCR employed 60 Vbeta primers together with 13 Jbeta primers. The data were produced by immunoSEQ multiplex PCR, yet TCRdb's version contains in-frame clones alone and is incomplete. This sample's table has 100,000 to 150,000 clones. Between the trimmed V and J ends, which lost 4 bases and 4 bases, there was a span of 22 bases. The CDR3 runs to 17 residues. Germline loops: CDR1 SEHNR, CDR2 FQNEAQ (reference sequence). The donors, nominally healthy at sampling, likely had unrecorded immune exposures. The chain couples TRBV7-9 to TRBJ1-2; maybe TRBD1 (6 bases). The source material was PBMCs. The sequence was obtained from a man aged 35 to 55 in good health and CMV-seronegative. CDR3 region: CASSYSGGAGYVYGYTF. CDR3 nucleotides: TGTGCCAGCAGCTATTCCGGGGGGGCAGGATATGTCTATGGCTACACCTTC.